This TCR beta chain emerged from a study of blood T cell repertoires in COVID-19 (dated by TCRdb to the early 2020s). With respect to the entire study: Samples covering the acute and convalescent phases of COVID-19 were provided by collaborators in the United States, Italy and Spain. Deeply sampled blood TCRbeta repertoires from subjects exposed to, actively infected with, or recovered from COVID-19 were included in the dataset. The sample metadata nearly always contained a de-identified subject ID, COVID-19 status, age in years and sex. The repertoires were released in a freely available public database intended as a resource for research on the immune response to SARS-CoV-2. HLA class I and class II types, where available, came from metadata supplied by the sample provider rather than from assay-based typing. The prospective study material was composed of cDNA or gDNA derived from T cells, B-cell-depleted T cells, or PBMCs. Samples came from the ongoing ImmuneRACE study (first 160 participants) plus 1,254 subjects from 6 global collaborators. What the research found in general, with its limitations: Clinical and demographic metadata were provided uncurated, with the amount varying by source and participant.

Details on this clone: What this receptor recognizes is not known. The sample holds no much larger clone one base away, and base qualities are not on file.

From the cysteine up to the phenylalanine, the CDR3 has a length of 14 residues. Only CDR3 DNA remains: 42 bases, in frame from the first base. The germline ends are 13 bases apart after V is trimmed by 4 bases and J by 4 bases. The germline V gene supplies CDR1 MNHEY and CDR2 SVGEGT. Participants in the prospective study were aged about 18 to 95 years, lived in about two dozen United States geographic areas, and enrolled through a virtual design. To assign participants to cohorts, the prospective study relied on clinical history that participants themselves reported in a screening survey and a study questionnaire. Recovered participants in ImmuneRACE Cohort 3 were defined as having two consecutive negative NP/OP PCR tests, clearance from a healthcare professional, or resolution of symptoms. Mobile phlebotomists in the prospective study collected whole blood, serum and a nasopharyngeal or oropharyngeal swab from every participant. Additional blood draws and questionnaires over an approximately two-month period could optionally be provided by prospective study participants. Blood samples from the prospective study were shipped frozen or at room temperature prior to DNA extraction.

TCRbeta CDR3 regions were amplified from genomic DNA by means of the immunoSEQ Assay, a bias-controlled multiplex PCR. The original pipeline was this. Within the assay, amplification of reference gene primers was used to estimate how many nucleated cells each sample contained. Sequence reads were collapsed and filtered to measure the absolute abundance of every unique TCRbeta CDR3 rearrangement. For each sample, productive Simpson clonality was calculated as the square root of Simpson's diversity index over productive rearrangements. As stored in TCRdb, this immuneACCESS dataset retains in-frame rearrangements with V and J assigned. A fraction of the clones does not appear; measured against another copy, unresolved V genes explain less than half of the discrepancy, and the remainder lacks a known reason. The D gene and trimming were derived from the DNA, and the V and J assignments and clone size from that table. In all, the sample holds roughly 300,000 clones, and 92% of those were seen once. Less than 20% of the sample lies in the top ten.

What was sequenced was PBMCs or T cells enriched from blood (not recorded which). The source of this sequence is a young woman who had recovered from COVID-19. The receptor chain draws on TRBV6-2 or TRBV6-3 and TRBJ1-1; perhaps TRBD1 is the D gene, with 5 bases matching. CDR3 reads: CASSFLGRGTEAFF. The nucleotides read TGTGCCAGCAGTTTTTTAGGTAGGGGCACTGAAGCTTTCTTT.